These 14 T cell receptor beta chains share one sample of origin, sequenced in a study of cytomegalovirus exposure and HLA in healthy donors. This PCR relied on a set of 60 Vbeta primers and 13 Jbeta primers. This table comes from immunoSEQ multiplex PCR, and its TCRdb copy is limited to in-frame clones, with some not included. The sample lists around 99,000 clones; around four fifths were seen once. Sequenced input: PBMCs. Every receptor here comes from a man aged 45-60 years in good health and CMV-seropositive.

The V call is TRBV7-9, the J call TRBJ2-1; perhaps TRBD2 as D (6 bases). Trimming pared 1 base from V and 9 bases from J, leaving 13 bases between. The V gene's germline CDR1 is SEHNR and CDR2 FQNEAQ (reference sequence). The CDR3 totals 14 residues. CDR3 nucleotides: TGTGCCAGCAGCTTAGAAACGGGGGAGTCTGAGCAGTTCTTC. Protein product: CASSLETGESEQFF.

V and J are TRBV6-1 and TRBJ1-3, with D possibly TRBD1 on 5 matching bases. The V end lost 2 bases, the J end lost 2 bases, and 10 bases lay between the germline ends. The CDR3 covers 15 residues. Looked up from germline, CDR1 is MNHNS and CDR2 is SASEGT. The CDR3 here is CASSEFRVTGNTIYF. CDR3 sequence (DNA): TGTGCCAGCAGTGAATTCAGGGTCACTGGAAACACCATATATTTT.

The chain is built from TRBV25-1 and TRBJ1-2; TRBD1 matches 9 bases. The CDR3 contains 15 residues. With 4 bases clipped from V and 3 bases from J, the junction kept 6 bases outside the gene matches. CDR1 MGHDK and CDR2 SYGVNS come from the germline V gene. The CDR3 spells CASSGSDRGYYGYTF. The CDR3 nucleotides are TGTGCCAGCAGTGGATCGGACAGGGGTTACTATGGCTACACCTTC.

As for this clone: Compared with germline, one end of the junction differs, possibly owing to a read error. This chain connects TRBV13 to TRBJ1-6; 9 bases are a match to TRBD1. The CDR3 is made up of 14 amino acids. The germline V gene has CDR1 PRHDT and CDR2 FYEKMQ (reference sequence). CDR3 bases: TGTGCCAGCAGCGTAGGGACAGGGTATTCACCCCTCCACTTT. Residues: CASSVGTGYSPLHF.

The chain employs TRBV7-8 and TRBJ2-7; 9 bases fit TRBD1. This CDR3 is built from 15 residues. V was clipped by 2 bases and J by 6 bases; unmatched bases: 8. The germline CDR1 and CDR2 sequences are SGHVS and FQNEAQ. CDR3 sequence (DNA): TGTGCCAGCAGCTTAAGAGGACAGGGGTCGGGCGAGCAGTACTTC. Protein product: CASSLRGQGSGEQYF.

The J gene is TRBJ1-1, the V gene TRBV5-1; the D gene is possibly TRBD1 (5 bases). This CDR3 comprises 15 residues. Per germline, CDR1 SGHRS and CDR2 YFSETQ. Trimming cost V 0 bases and J 3 bases, with 12 bases left between them. CDR3 nucleotide sequence: TGCGCCAGCAGCTTGGATACCAGGGTTTACACTGAAGCTTTCTTT. Translating gives CASSLDTRVYTEAFF.

This sequence joins TRBV4-2 and TRBJ1-1; D not resolved. CDR1 and CDR2 from the germline V gene are LGHNA and YNFKEQ. The CDR3 is made up of 15 amino acids. The V and J ends lost 0 bases and 0 bases respectively, with 8 bases between them. CDR3 in DNA: TGTGCCAGCAGCCAAGACGAGCAGGTGAACACTGAAGCTTTCTTT. Translation: CASSQDEQVNTEAFF.

CDR3 sequence: CASYYSTSSTDTQYF. The CDR3, as DNA: TGTGCCAGTTATTATTCCACTTCTAGCACAGATACGCAGTATTTT. V and J are TRBV28 and TRBJ2-3; no clear D. The CDR3 totals 15 residues. Germline loops: CDR1 MDHEN, CDR2 SYDVKM. Trimming stripped 9 bases from V and 0 bases from J, with 16 bases between.

This clone was detected only once. The V gene is TRBV7-2, the J gene TRBJ2-7; TRBD2 might be the D (6 bases). The CDR3 is 15 amino acids. The germline V gene encodes CDR1 SGHTA and CDR2 FQGNSA. The V end was cut by 4 bases, the J end by 0 bases, with 13 bases between. CDR3 nucleotides: TGTGCCAGCAGCTCCCGCGGGGCCGGCTCCTACGAGCAGTACTTC. Translated, it gives CASSSRGAGSYEQYF.

This clone occurred a few times. The V gene is TRBV5-1, the J gene TRBJ2-2, with 7 bases lining up with TRBD1. Germline trimming cut 4 bases from V and 0 bases from J; bases unmatched to any gene: 3. CDR1 SGHRS and CDR2 YFSETQ come from the germline V gene. The length of the CDR3 is 15 residues. The CDR3: CASSRDSSNTGELFF. Here the CDR3 DNA reads TGCGCCAGCAGCCGGGACAGCTCGAACACCGGGGAGCTGTTTTTT.

In DNA form, the CDR3 reads TGTGCTAGTGGTTCGGGACAGGGGCCGCAAGAGACCCAGTACTTC. It translates to CASGSGQGPQETQYF. This sequence joins TRBV12-5 and TRBJ2-5; 10 bases line up with TRBD1. V was clipped by 4 bases and J by 2 bases; unmatched bases: 4. CDR1 is LGHNT and CDR2 is FRNRAP in the germline V gene. This CDR3 spans 15 amino acids.

This clone was recorded only once. V and J are TRBV2 and TRBJ1-2, with a weak D call TRBD1 (6 bases). There are 14 residues in the CDR3. Looked up from germline, CDR1 is SNHLY and CDR2 is FYNNEI. The V gene lost 1 base and the J gene lost 4 bases, with 10 bases spanning the gap. The CDR3 nucleotides are TGTGCCAGCAGTGAAGACAGGGTTGGCTATGGCTACACCTTC. It is translated as CASSEDRVGYGYTF.

The chain recombines TRBV28 with TRBJ2-7; D is possibly TRBD2 (6 bases). V was clipped by 6 bases and J by 2 bases, with 17 bases between them. CDR3 length: 15 residues. CDR1 is MDHEN, CDR2 SYDVKM, per germline. The CDR3 nucleotides read TGTGCCAGCAGCTCCGGAGGAGGGGATGCCTACGAGCAGTACTTC. Translated: CASSSGGGDAYEQYF.

The chain is built from TRBV15 and TRBJ1-4, with no clear D. The CDR3 has 13 residues. V lost 9 bases, J lost 8 bases, and 16 bases lay in between. The V gene's germline CDR1 is LNHNV and CDR2 YYDKDF (reference sequence). CDR3 region: CATGGGLYEKLFF. DNA of the CDR3: TGTGCCACAGGTGGAGGGTTGTACGAAAAACTGTTTTTT.